Shown below are 22 T cell receptor beta chains from a single sample sequenced in a study of shared clonotypes between healthy human individuals. Measured with immunoSEQ multiplex PCR; TCRdb has only the in-frame clones, and not every one. The sample holds under 2,500,000 clones, 90% to 97% seen once. Sequenced material: naive CD4+ T cells sorted from blood. Stated subset: CD45RA+ positively selected. The source of these receptors is a man in his late teens or twenties in good health.

The CDR3 spells CASSQDYGNQPQHF. DNA of the CDR3: TGCGCCAGCAGCCAAGATTACGGGAATCAGCCCCAGCATTTT. The chain carries TRBV4-3 and TRBJ1-5; D unclear. The V gene lost 0 bases and the J gene lost 4 bases, with 7 bases spanning the gap. This CDR3 comprises 14 residues. Per germline, CDR1 LGHNA and CDR2 YSLEER.

V gene TRBV6-6 combines with J gene TRBJ1-3; D unresolved. The germline gives CDR1 MNHNY, CDR2 SVGAGI (reference sequence). V gave up 6 bases and J gave up 0 bases, with 12 bases separating them. This CDR3 comprises 15 residues. The CDR3 nucleotides read TGTGCCAGCAGCGCCGACGGTAGCTCTGGAAACACCATATATTTT. The encoded protein is CASSADGSSGNTIYF.

The chain couples TRBV5-1 to TRBJ1-6, with 8 bases identical to TRBD1. The CDR3 totals 18 residues. Germline V CDR1 and CDR2: SGHRS, YFSETQ. V was pared by 0 bases and J by 0 bases, with 5 bases of the junction left unmatched. The CDR3 region is CASSLAGQGSSYNSPLHF. DNA for the CDR3: TGCGCCAGCAGCTTGGCTGGACAGGGTAGCTCCTATAATTCACCCCTCCACTTT.

The genes are TRBV28 and TRBJ2-1; the match to TRBD2 covers 15 bases. The ends lost 6 bases at V and 7 bases at J; junction bases unmatched: 13. CDR1 is MDHEN, CDR2 SYDVKM, per germline. The CDR3 runs to 18 residues. CDR3 protein: CASRAGLAGGVTLNEQFF. CDR3 coding DNA: TGTGCCAGCAGAGCCGGACTAGCGGGGGGGGTGACCCTAAATGAGCAGTTCTTC.

In this sample, this clone turned up once. The V call is TRBV7-9, the J call TRBJ1-3; no clear D gene. CDR3 length: 15 residues. V lost 3 bases and J lost 0, with 9 bases in between. The V gene's germline CDR1 is SEHNR and CDR2 FQNEAQ (reference sequence). The CDR3 loop is CASSLVGFSGNTIYF. CDR3 in DNA: TGTGCCAGCAGCTTGGTAGGATTCTCTGGAAACACCATATATTTT.

The rearrangement links TRBV7-6 to TRBJ2-7; TRBD2 might be the D (6 bases). V was shortened by 7 bases and J by 0 bases, with 13 bases between the two germline ends. Germline V gene data show CDR1 as SGHVS and CDR2 as FNYEAQ. This CDR3 contains 14 residues. The CDR3 reads CASTSETSSYEQYF. CDR3 in DNA: TGTGCCAGCACTTCGGAGACTAGCTCCTACGAGCAGTACTTC. The whole variable domain, remainder taken from reference TRBV7-6 and TRBJ2-7, is GAGVSQSPRYKVTKRGQDVALRCDPISGHVSLYWYRQALGQGPEFLTYFNYEAQQDKSGLPNDRFSAERPEGSISTLTIQRTEQRDSAMYRCASTSETSSYEQYFGPGTRLTVT.

This clone was recorded once. This specimen includes other DNA sequences encoding the same CDR3. The chain employs TRBV5-4 and TRBJ2-7, with 8 bases identical to TRBD1. Trimming took 2 bases from V and 4 from J; bases not matched to a gene: 5. CDR1 is SGHNT and CDR2 is YYREEE in the germline V gene (reference sequence). The CDR3 covers 14 residues. CDR3 loop: CASSLGQGRYEQYF. CDR3 coding DNA: TGTGCCAGCAGCTTAGGACAGGGACGGTACGAGCAGTACTTC.

The chain links TRBV28 to TRBJ1-2; D may be TRBD1 (6 bases). The CDR3 consists of 12 residues. V was trimmed by 8 bases and J by 5 bases, leaving 12 bases between them. Germline V gene data show CDR1 as MDHEN and CDR2 as SYDVKM. The chain's CDR3 is CASGRGFYGYTF. In DNA form, the CDR3 reads TGTGCCAGCGGCAGGGGCTTTTATGGCTACACCTTC.

With respect to this clone: At the DNA level, this CDR3 is encoded by other sequences in the same sample as well. The chain joins TRBV15 to TRBJ1-5; D is unclear. The germline CDR1 and CDR2 sequences are LNHNV and YYDKDF (reference sequence). V gave up 0 bases and J gave up 7 bases, with 4 bases separating them. The CDR3 consists of 12 residues. The CDR3 DNA follows: TGTGCCACCAGCAGAGATCAGCAGCCCCAGCATTTT. It encodes CATSRDQQPQHF. The complete variable domain, with remaining parts taken from reference TRBV15 and TRBJ1-5, reads DAMVIQNPRYQVTQFGKPVTLSCSQTLNHNVMYWYQQKSSQAPKLLFHYYDKDFNNEADTPDNFQSRRPNTSFCFLDIRSPGLGDTAMYLCATSRDQQPQHFGDGTRLSIL.

The chain joins TRBV27 to TRBJ2-5; TRBD2 is a possible D gene (5 bases). V lost 6 bases, J lost 1 base, and 12 bases lay in between. Germline values: CDR1 MNHEY, CDR2 SMNVEV (reference sequence). CDR3 size: 14 residues. For the CDR3, the DNA is TGTGCCAGCAGACCCCACCGGGGCCAAGAGACCCAGTACTTC. Translated: CASRPHRGQETQYF.

V is TRBV6-5 and J is TRBJ2-6, with D possibly being TRBD2 (7 bases). Germline-derived CDR1 and CDR2 are MNHEY and SVGAGI. This CDR3 has 15 amino acids. V lost 7 bases, J lost 8 bases, and 18 bases lay in between. The CDR3 reads CASTKGGLGSNVLTF. CDR3 in DNA: TGTGCCAGCACGAAGGGGGGGCTGGGGTCCAACGTCCTGACTTTC.

This chain joins TRBV19 and TRBJ1-6; D remains unclear. Deletions cut 1 base from V and 5 bases from J, with 9 bases between. CDR3 length equals 15 residues. Germline values: CDR1 LNHDA, CDR2 SQIVND (reference sequence). The CDR3 DNA sequence: TGTGCCAGTAGTATAGTAAAGGGAGATAATTCACCCCTCCACTTT. It yields the protein CASSIVKGDNSPLHF.

V is TRBV7-9 and J is TRBJ2-7; D is perhaps TRBD1 or TRBD2 (5 bases each). The CDR3 has 13 residues. V was trimmed by 1 base and J by 6 bases, leaving 10 bases between them. In germline, CDR1 is SEHNR, CDR2 FQNEAQ (reference sequence). The CDR3 nucleotides are TGTGCCAGCAGCTTAGTTTGGGGGTCCGAGCAGTACTTC. Translation gives CASSLVWGSEQYF.

The V and J genes are TRBV2 and TRBJ1-4; no definite D call. The CDR3 loop spans 15 amino acids. Germline lookup yields CDR1 SNHLY and CDR2 FYNNEI. V was cut by 5 bases and J by 3 bases, with 13 bases left in between. CDR3 loop: CASSRSIEANEKLFF. As DNA, the CDR3 is TGTGCCAGCAGTAGGTCAATTGAAGCTAATGAAAAACTGTTTTTT.

V gene TRBV7-9 combines with J gene TRBJ2-5; D not resolved. Germline CDR1 SEHNR, CDR2 FQNEAQ (reference sequence). The CDR3 covers 14 residues. Trimming removed 3 bases at V and 2 bases at J, with 10 bases between. CDR3 region: CASSFGLGQETQYF. The CDR3 DNA is TGTGCCAGCAGCTTTGGGCTGGGGCAAGAGACCCAGTACTTC.

The chain recombines TRBV11-2 with TRBJ2-7; D may be TRBD1 (6 bases). CDR3 size: 14 residues. Trimming stripped 1 base from V and 4 bases from J, with 11 bases between. From germline, CDR1 is SGHAT and CDR2 FQNNGV. The CDR3 sequence: CASSLGGQIYEQYF. The DNA of the CDR3 is TGTGCCAGCAGCTTAGGGGGGCAGATTTACGAGCAGTACTTC.

The rearrangement joins TRBV7-3 to TRBJ2-1, with D possibly being TRBD2 (6 bases). CDR3 size: 14 residues. The V end lost 5 bases, the J end lost 8 bases, and 16 bases lay between the germline ends. The germline V gene has CDR1 SGHTA and CDR2 FQGTGA. The CDR3 region has the DNA TGTGCCAGCAGCCCGGGGGACTCCCAGGATGAGCAGTTCTTC. It yields the protein CASSPGDSQDEQFF.

Note on this clone: A junction boundary mismatches the germline segment, possibly from a read error. The chain couples TRBV2 to TRBJ2-2, with 8 bases that match TRBD1. This CDR3 is built from 14 residues. Germline assignment: CDR1 SNHLY and CDR2 FYNNEI. The CDR3 loop is CASKWTGNAGELFF. CDR3 coding DNA: TGTGCCAGCAAGTGGACAGGGAACGCCGGGGAGCTGTTTTTT. Filled out from reference TRBV2 and TRBJ2-2, the complete variable domain reads EPEVTQTPSHQVTQMGQEVILRCVPISNHLYFYWYRQILGQKVEFLVSFYNNEISEKSEIFDDQFSVERPDGSNFTLKIRSTKLEDSAMYFCASKWTGNAGELFFGEGSRLTVL.

V and J are TRBV6-5 and TRBJ2-1, with 13 positions matching TRBD2. Trimming at V came to 4 bases and at J to 5 bases, leaving 5 bases not matched to a gene. Germline CDR1 is MNHEY and CDR2 is SVGAGI. CDR3 size: 16 residues. The CDR3: CASSSRLAGGHNEQFF. As DNA, the CDR3 is TGTGCCAGCAGTTCTAGACTAGCGGGAGGACACAATGAGCAGTTCTTC.

Turning to this clone: Additional DNA sequences in this sample encode the identical CDR3. The rearrangement joins TRBV28 to TRBJ1-1; D not resolved. Trimming stripped 3 bases from V and 5 bases from J, with 4 bases between. The CDR3 loop spans 11 amino acids. CDR1 is MDHEN and CDR2 is SYDVKM in the germline V gene. CDR3 coding DNA: TGTGCCAGCAGTTTTAGGACTGAAGCTTTCTTT. Translation gives CASSFRTEAFF.

Notes on this clone: Other DNA sequences within the sample encode an identical CDR3. The chain employs TRBV30 and TRBJ2-7; 9 bases are a match to TRBD1. Germline CDR1 GTSNPN, CDR2 SVGIG (reference sequence). V shed 3 bases, J shed 4 bases, and the junction held 1 base outside the gene matches. This CDR3 has 12 residues. The CDR3 DNA sequence: TGTGCCTGGAGCGGGACAGGGTACGAGCAGTACTTC. This gives the protein CAWSGTGYEQYF.

Only one count was recorded for this clone. The chain joins TRBV11-2 to TRBJ2-1; tentative D call: TRBD1 (6 bases). V was trimmed by 3 bases and J by 8 bases, leaving 8 bases between them. The CDR3 contains 12 residues. CDR1 and CDR2 from the germline V gene are SGHAT and FQNNGV. The CDR3 region is CASSFRGYEQFF. The CDR3 DNA reads TGTGCCAGCAGCTTCAGGGGATATGAGCAGTTCTTC.